What follows are 18 T cell receptor beta chains derived from one specimen sequenced in a study of T cells in Graves' hyperthyroidism and ophthalmopathy. The CDR3 regions of TCR beta were amplified from RNA transcripts. TCR CDR3 underwent first-round RT-PCR with the HTBI primer set. TCRdb fed the multiplex PCR reads into MiXCR, producing one record per CDR3 protein. The sample has about 160,000 distinct CDR3 sequences; roughly 10% are singletons. Sequencing used blood. These TCRs come from a woman aged 18-35 years with Graves' hyperthyroidism that later progressed to Graves' ophthalmopathy.

This clonotype was counted many times. The rearrangement joins TRBV7-9 to TRBJ2-7; 10 nucleotides align to TRBD2. V shed 2 bases and J 6 bases; nucleotides not matched to a gene: 7. Germline V gives CDR1 SEHNR, CDR2 FQNEAQ (reference sequence). This CDR3 region has 15 residues. This chain's CDR3 is CASSLRASGSGEQYF. The CDR3 nucleotides are TGTGCCAGCAGCTTACGGGCTAGCGGGAGTGGCGAGCAGTACTTC.

A remark on this clonotype: Being one base from a much bigger clone, this may be a read error. This chain uses TRBV4-2 with TRBJ1-1, with D hard to call. The CDR3 is 14 residues long. Germline CDR1 and CDR2: LGHNA and YNFKEQ. V lost 4 bases, J lost 0 bases, and 9 bases lay in between. The CDR3, as DNA: TGTGCCAGCAGCCGACTCCAACTGAACACTGAAGCTTTCTTT. The encoded protein is CASSRLQLNTEAFF.

V is TRBV9 and J is TRBJ2-1, with D perhaps TRBD2 (7 bases). Germline loops: CDR1 SGDLS, CDR2 YYNGEE. Trimming removed 6 bases from V and 11 bases from J, with 27 bases in between. This CDR3 comprises 16 residues. The CDR3 region has the DNA TGTGCCAGCACCGCGGGGGCGGGACCCTTGTTTGGACAGCAGTTCTTC. This sequence encodes CASTAGAGPLFGQQFF.

Worth noting for this clonotype: This may arise from a read error, as a much more abundant clone is one base away. The gene calls are TRBV11-2 and TRBJ1-2, with D possibly TRBD1 on 5 matching bases. V shed 5 bases and J shed 6 bases, with 19 bases lying between them. CDR1 is SGHAT and CDR2 is FQNNGV in the germline V gene. The CDR3 has 15 residues. The CDR3 DNA follows: TGTGCCAGCAGCCGGACGAGTAGGGGTGGTCATGGCTACACCTTC. It encodes CASSRTSRGGHGYTF.

This clonotype has at least ten counts. This chain connects TRBV28 to TRBJ2-7, with unresolved D. V dropped 2 bases and J dropped 0 bases, with 5 bases sitting between them. This CDR3 has 13 amino acids. Germline lookup yields CDR1 MDHEN and CDR2 SYDVKM. The chain's CDR3 is CASSLGHSYEQYF. The CDR3 DNA follows: TGTGCCAGCAGTTTAGGCCACTCCTACGAGCAGTACTTC.

This clonotype occurred many times. V is TRBV11-2 and J is TRBJ2-7; D unresolved. The V end lost 0 bases, the J end lost 3 bases, and 15 bases lay between the germline ends. The germline V gene encodes CDR1 SGHAT and CDR2 FQNNGV. CDR3 length: 16 amino acids. In DNA form, the CDR3 reads TGTGCCAGCAGCTTAGATCACTGGACGGGTTACTACGAGCAGTACTTC. This codes for CASSLDHWTGYYEQYF.

This clonotype was observed many times. This chain links TRBV19 with TRBJ1-6; D remains unclear. The CDR3 has 16 residues. Looked up from germline, CDR1 is LNHDA and CDR2 is SQIVND (reference sequence). With 2 bases removed from V and 6 bases from J, the gap between germline ends came to 14 bases. The CDR3 spells CASSIKLDLLNSPLHF. Here the CDR3 DNA reads TGTGCCAGTAGTATAAAGCTCGACCTACTTAATTCACCCCTCCACTTT. Full variable domain (remainder filled in from reference TRBV19 and TRBJ1-6): DGGITQSPKYLFRKEGQNVTLSCEQNLNHDAMYWYRQDPGQGLRLIYYSQIVNDFQKGDIAEGYSVSREKKESFPLTVTSAQKNPTAFYLCASSIKLDLLNSPLHFGNGTRLTVT.

This clonotype was counted ten times or more. This rearrangement joins TRBV24-1 to TRBJ1-2, with 8 bases identical to TRBD1. CDR1 and CDR2 (germline): KGHDR, SFDVKD. This CDR3 is built from 15 residues. After removal of 2 bases from V and 4 bases from J, the junction contained 5 bases not matched to a gene. CDR3 nucleotide sequence: TGTGCCACCAGTGATTCAGGGACAGGCCGCTATGGCTACACCTTC. Translated: CATSDSGTGRYGYTF.

This clonotype showed up many times. V and J are TRBV6-5 and TRBJ2-1, with D possibly TRBD2 on 6 matching bases. V dropped 0 bases and J dropped 3 bases, with 6 bases sitting between them. The CDR3 is 14 amino acids. Germline CDR1 reads MNHEY; CDR2 reads SVGAGI. In nucleotides, the CDR3 is TGTGCCAGCAGTTACTCCGGGGGCTACAATGAGCAGTTCTTC. Encoded protein: CASSYSGGYNEQFF.

This clonotype was seen ten or more times. This rearrangement joins TRBV6-5 to TRBJ2-7; possible D gene TRBD2, 6 bases. V lost 2 bases and J lost 5, with 19 bases in between. CDR1 and CDR2 from the germline V gene are MNHEY and SVGAGI. This CDR3 spans 16 amino acids. The CDR3 protein is CASSYTGEASFHEQYF. For the CDR3, the DNA is TGTGCCAGCAGTTACACTGGGGAGGCCTCCTTTCACGAGCAGTACTTC.

V usage is TRBV18 and J usage is TRBJ2-7; 10 bases match TRBD2. The CDR3 runs 18 residues. Per the germline V gene, CDR1 is KGHSH and CDR2 is LQKENI. Trimming at V came to 6 bases and at J to 2 bases, leaving 16 bases not matched to a gene. In DNA, the CDR3 is TGTGCCAGCTCTCATACGCCCCTAGCGGGAGTAAGGACCTACGAGCAGTACTTC. Translation gives CASSHTPLAGVRTYEQYF.

This clonotype was seen ten or more times. The chain recombines TRBV19 with TRBJ2-1, with 11 bases matching TRBD2. J gave up 7 bases and V 5 bases, and 13 bases lay outside the gene matches. Germline values: CDR1 LNHDA, CDR2 SQIVND (reference sequence). CDR3 length: 17 residues. Here the CDR3 reads CASSSLKVIAGGNEQFF. The CDR3 coding sequence is TGTGCCAGTAGTTCCCTCAAAGTAATAGCGGGAGGGAATGAGCAGTTCTTC.

This clonotype was picked up many times. The chain recombines TRBV12-3 or TRBV12-4 with TRBJ1-1; no firm D call. This CDR3 is 15 amino acids long. The germline V and J ends were trimmed by 5 bases and 7 bases, with 20 bases remaining between them. CDR3 in DNA: TGTGCCAGCAGTCCCCCCTCGAGGGCGATCGTTGAAGCTTTCTTT. This translates into CASSPPSRAIVEAFF.

This clonotype was recorded at least ten times. This sequence joins TRBV28 and TRBJ1-5; possibly TRBD1 for D (6 bases). The V gene's germline CDR1 is MDHEN and CDR2 SYDVKM. The CDR3 covers 15 residues. V shed 6 bases and J shed 2 bases, with 14 bases lying between them. The CDR3 sequence: CASRQPRQGNQPQHF. CDR3 sequence (DNA): TGTGCCAGCAGGCAGCCAAGACAGGGCAATCAGCCCCAGCATTTT.

This clonotype was counted at least ten times. The chain couples TRBV12-3 or TRBV12-4 to TRBJ1-3; 9 positions agree with TRBD1. There are 14 residues in the CDR3. With 7 bases clipped from V and 4 bases from J, the junction kept 5 bases outside the gene matches. As DNA, the CDR3 is TGTGCCAGCACCCCGACAGGGGGAGGAAACACCATATATTTT. It codes for CASTPTGGGNTIYF.

This clonotype was recorded at least ten times. The chain uses TRBV19 and TRBJ1-2, with D possibly being TRBD1 (5 bases). Per the germline V gene, CDR1 is LNHDA and CDR2 is SQIVND (reference sequence). V shed 2 bases and J shed 4 bases, with 14 bases lying between them. The CDR3 has 15 residues. In DNA form, the CDR3 reads TGTGCCAGTAGTATAACGGTGAAGGGGAGCTATGGCTACACCTTC. It yields the protein CASSITVKGSYGYTF.

The table lists this clonotype with many counts. The chain joins TRBV12-3 or TRBV12-4 to TRBJ1-2; D uncertain. The CDR3 sequence is 12 residues long. V lost 3 bases to trimming and J lost 6 bases, with 8 bases between them. The CDR3 nucleotides are TGTGCCAGCAGTTTCTACAGAGATGGCTACACCTTC. This translates into CASSFYRDGYTF.

This clonotype was recorded at least ten times. V gene TRBV28 combines with J gene TRBJ2-1, with D unresolved. Germline V CDR1 and CDR2: MDHEN, SYDVKM. V dropped 3 bases and J dropped 2 bases, with 14 bases sitting between them. The CDR3 runs 16 residues. The CDR3 DNA reads as TGTGCCAGCAGTTTGGACCGTCAACTCCCCTACAATGAGCAGTTCTTC. Residues: CASSLDRQLPYNEQFF.